The clone carrying this TCR beta chain was counted a few times. V was cut by 1 base and J by 9 bases, with 16 bases left in between. The CDR3 consists of 15 residues. The germline CDR1 and CDR2 sequences are SGHAT and FQNNGV. The data were taken from a study of blood T cell repertoires in COVID-19. Overall study: Material from acute and convalescent COVID-19 was sourced from the United States, Italy and Spain.

Profiled with immunoSEQ multiplex PCR; TCRdb holds only in-frame clones, not every one. This table has a few hundred thousand clones, around nine tenths appearing once. The source of this sequence is a woman in her forties or fifties who had been exposed to COVID-19. The V gene is TRBV11-2, the J gene TRBJ2-1; D is ambiguous. The sequencing sample was made of PBMCs or T cells enriched from blood (not recorded which). CDR3 amino acids: CASSLASHQAGEQFF. The CDR3 DNA reads TGTGCCAGCAGCTTAGCGAGTCACCAGGCAGGTGAGCAGTTCTTC. Supplemented by reference TRBV11-2 and TRBJ2-1, the full variable domain reads EAGVAQSPRYKIIEKRQSVAFWCNPISGHATLYWYQQILGQGPKLLIQFQNNGVVDDSQLPKDRFSAERLKGVDSTLKIQPAKLEDSAVYLCASSLASHQAGEQFFGPGTRLTVL.